A single sample gave rise to the 12 T cell receptor beta chains below, sequenced in a study of neoadjuvant anti-PD-1 for oral cavity cancer. This sample's time point: after neoadjuvant nivolumab, at surgical resection. Generated by immunoSEQ multiplex PCR, the TCRdb table keeps only in-frame clones and is missing some. The data hold more than 13,000 clones, with less than 85% observed a single time. The material sequenced was PBMCs, taken after nivolumab (anti-PD-1) treatment. The receptors here all came from a person aged 40-85 years with oral cavity squamous cell carcinoma.

V and J are TRBV6-5 and TRBJ2-2; D is undetermined. Germline assignment: CDR1 MNHEY and CDR2 SVGAGI. Trimming left V 6 bases short and J 6 bases short, with 8 bases between. This CDR3 has 12 amino acids. The CDR3 loop reads CASSRIAGELFF. The CDR3, as DNA: TGTGCCAGCAGCCGAATTGCCGGGGAGCTGTTTTTT.

V and J are TRBV9 and TRBJ2-5, with 8 bases matching TRBD2. CDR3 length: 16 amino acids. V lost 0 bases, J lost 5 bases, and 9 bases stayed unmatched. Germline V gene data show CDR1 as SGDLS and CDR2 as YYNGEE. For the CDR3, the DNA is TGTGCCAGCAGCGTAGATCCCGCGGGGGGCACTGAGACCCAGTACTTC. Translated, it gives CASSVDPAGGTETQYF.

A single count supports this clone. This rearrangement joins TRBV4-1 to TRBJ1-2, with 10 bases that match TRBD1. Germline V gene sequence: CDR1 MGHRA, CDR2 YSYEKL. The CDR3 totals 15 residues. V gave up 6 bases and J gave up 2 bases; unmatched junction bases: 6. Written as DNA, the CDR3 is TGCGCCAGCAGGGGACAGGGGATCCCAAACTATGGCTACACCTTC. This codes for CASRGQGIPNYGYTF.

A single count supports this clone. The chain has TRBV9 and TRBJ1-1, with TRBD1 as a possible D gene (6 bases). V lost 0 bases, J lost 11 bases, and 14 bases lay in between. Looked up from germline, CDR1 is SGDLS and CDR2 is YYNGEE. This CDR3 has 13 residues. For the CDR3, the DNA is TGTGCCAGCAGCGTAGCTGCAGGGGAGTTGGCTTTCTTT. This gives the protein CASSVAAGELAFF.

The chain is built from TRBV10-3 and TRBJ1-2, with 9 bases identical to TRBD1. V lost 4 bases to trimming and J lost 7 bases; unmatched junction nucleotides: 19. This CDR3 has 18 residues. Per the germline V gene, CDR1 is ENHRY and CDR2 is SYGVKD. The CDR3 is CAISGSGQIRDRATGYTF. CDR3 nucleotides: TGTGCCATCAGTGGGTCCGGTCAAATACGGGACAGGGCTACTGGCTACACCTTC.

The chain couples TRBV28 to TRBJ2-5; 7 bases align to TRBD1. The CDR3 extends over 17 amino acids. CDR1 and CDR2 from the germline V gene are MDHEN and SYDVKM. Trimming took 5 bases from V and 7 from J; bases not matched to a gene: 19. The CDR3 spells CASSKPGTVVRAVTQYF. Written as DNA, the CDR3 is TGTGCCAGCAGTAAGCCCGGGACAGTCGTAAGGGCAGTGACCCAGTACTTC. Full variable domain (remainder filled in from reference TRBV28 and TRBJ2-5): DVKVTQSSRYLVKRTGEKVFLECVQDMDHENMFWYRQDPGLGLRLIYFSYDVKMKEKGDIPEGYSVSREKKERFSLILESASTNQTSMYLCASSKPGTVVRAVTQYFGPGTRLLVL.

This rearrangement joins TRBV2 to TRBJ1-2; no clear D gene. V lost 5 bases, J lost 2 bases, and 9 bases lay in between. Germline assignment: CDR1 SNHLY and CDR2 FYNNEI. The CDR3 is made up of 13 amino acids. The CDR3 here is CASSTNQNYGYTF. In nucleotides, the CDR3 is TGTGCCAGCAGTACGAACCAGAACTATGGCTACACCTTC.

This chain uses TRBV2 with TRBJ1-5, with D perhaps matching TRBD1 (5 bases). The CDR3 is 15 residues long. Germline assignment: CDR1 SNHLY and CDR2 FYNNEI. V was cut by 0 bases and J by 5 bases, with 11 bases left in between. The CDR3, as DNA: TGTGCCAGCAGTGAAGCGGATGCCAGGGATCAGCCCCAGCATTTT. As protein: CASSEADARDQPQHF.

This rearrangement joins TRBV7-2 to TRBJ1-5, with unresolved D. The length of the CDR3 is 15 residues. With 4 bases removed from V and 0 bases from J, the gap between germline ends came to 10 bases. Germline CDR1 SGHTA, CDR2 FQGNSA. CDR3 in DNA: TGTGCCAGCAGCTCGACACCTTATAGCAATCAGCCCCAGCATTTT. Encoded protein: CASSSTPYSNQPQHF.

The V and J genes are TRBV2 and TRBJ1-6; no reliable D call. Per germline, CDR1 SNHLY and CDR2 FYNNEI. This CDR3 contains 12 residues. V was cut by 5 bases and J by 9 bases, with 8 bases left in between. This CDR3 is CASSPIGSPLHF. CDR3 nucleotides: TGTGCCAGCAGTCCGATTGGTTCACCCCTCCACTTT.

The gene calls are TRBV9 and TRBJ1-2, with a possible D match to TRBD1 (6 bases). The CDR3 contains 13 residues. V was clipped by 4 bases and J by 8 bases, with 15 bases between them. Germline loops: CDR1 SGDLS, CDR2 YYNGEE. The CDR3 DNA sequence: TGTGCCAGCAGCCCGGAGGGGGTGCAGGGCTACACCTTC. As protein: CASSPEGVQGYTF.

The V gene is TRBV5-6, the J gene TRBJ2-5; TRBD1 agrees at 7 bases. The germline CDR1 and CDR2 sequences are SGHDT and YYEEEE. J lost 5 bases, V lost 4 bases, and 8 bases had no gene match. This CDR3 has 14 residues. CDR3 DNA: TGTGCCAGCAGCACGGCAGGGGGTTGGGAGACCCAGTACTTC. The encoded protein is CASSTAGGWETQYF. Looking up the rest from reference TRBV5-6 and TRBJ2-5 gives the full variable domain: DAGVTQSPTHLIKTRGQQVTLRCSPKSGHDTVSWYQQALGQGPQFIFQYYEEEERQRGNFPDRFSGHQFPNYSSELNVNALLLGDSALYLCASSTAGGWETQYFGPGTRLLVL.